This T cell receptor (beta chain) was identified during a study of early T cells in non-severe SARS-CoV-2 infection. At the level of the study: Chains from this unsorted whole-blood bulk RNA could not be paired. Study results and limitations: VDJdb-based matching was biased toward anti-spike CD8 responses and missed private and CD4 specificities.

The CDR3 is made up of 14 amino acids. The germline V and J ends were trimmed by 2 bases and 5 bases, with 10 bases remaining between them. Germline V gene sequence: CDR1 SGHRS, CDR2 YFSETQ. cDNA molecules, individually, were tagged with unique molecular identifiers. A single record per CDR3 protein comes from TCRdb applying MiXCR to the 5' RACE reads. In the table there are tens of thousands of distinct CDR3 sequences, under 6% of which are singletons. Turning to this clonotype: Its antigen is as yet unknown.

The chain carries TRBV5-1 and TRBJ2-2; no reliable D call. This receptor was identified in an adult who was a healthcare worker with PCR-confirmed SARS-CoV-2 infection or an uninfected control (not recorded which). Sequencing input: whole blood. The CDR3 nucleotides are TGCGCCAGCAGCTTTTCCAGCCGGACCGGGGAGCTGTTTTTT. Translation: CASSFSSRTGELFF.